A single TCR beta chain is shown here with its context. The clone's antigen remains unknown. The sample holds no much larger clone one base away, and base qualities are not on file. A MiSeq instrument was used for deep resolution sequencing, which targeted depths ranging from 1 in 1 million up to 1 in 200,000 T cells, with coverage averaging 10x for each clonotype. The immunoSEQ hsTCRB Kit was used to generate the TCR beta libraries. The paper's data handling went like this. ImmunoSEQ Data Assistant and ImmunoSEQ Analyzer were used for data analysis, and V, D and J genes were assigned according to IMGT definitions. Clonality was computed as one minus normalized Shannon entropy of productive rearrangement frequencies, ranging from 0 to 1. Public clonotype analysis was restricted to overrepresented clonotypes comprising at least 0.05% of each patient's repertoire. About a dozen repertoires from age-matched healthy donors, obtained from immuneACCESS, served as clonality controls. This is the immuneACCESS table as TCRdb keeps it, with only in-frame sequences that have V and J called. A part of the clones is gone; compared with another copy, unresolved V genes explain less than half, and the rest is unexplained. The DNA was the basis for D and trimming; V, J and clone size are from that table. The sample has around 70,000 clones on record, less than 90% of them singletons. Jointly, the top ten make up roughly 35% of the sample.

From the cysteine up to the phenylalanine, the CDR3 has a length of 14 residues. The retained sequence is limited to the CDR3, 42 bases, with the frame set at the first base. The germline ends are 13 bases apart after V is trimmed by 0 bases and J by 8 bases. CDR1 SEHNR and CDR2 FQNEAQ were looked up in the germline V gene (reference sequence). This sample stems from a study of cytotoxic CD8 clonotypes in ibrutinib-treated CLL (dated by TCRdb to 2020 to 2022). Looking at the study overall: The cohort was composed of some ten relapsed/refractory and roughly 16 treatment-naive patients; IGHV unmutated status was identified in roughly 17 patients. On average, each sample had 255,043 productive templates and 96,000 or so productive rearrangements. Response samples were taken after a median of approximately a year on treatment, ranging from about 6 to 36 months. Responses were partial in roughly 24 patients and complete in 2; after median approximately 66 months follow-up, some 15 stayed in remission and roughly twelve progressed. Every remission and progressive disease sample was obtained while ibrutinib was still being received by the patients. Cryopreserved peripheral blood mononuclear cells were collected at three points: before therapy, at response, and at either sustained remission or disease progression. Longitudinal samples were available for 26 of the 86 trial participants.

Taken with the paper, the label for time point translates to: 24 months on ibrutinib. For TCR beta library preparation, about 2.2 micrograms of genomic DNA were extracted from the cryopreserved PBMCs. Longitudinal blood samples from CLL patients on ibrutinib monotherapy underwent high-throughput TCR beta sequencing. Patients were enrolled in a phase 2 open-label single-center ibrutinib monotherapy trial. Points the paper makes about the study in general: Sampling times were not matched between sustained-remission and progressing patients, and lymph node repertoires were not studied. Baseline clonality was found to be higher than that of age-matched healthy donors and was strongly correlated with circulating CD8+ T-cell counts. Public clonotypes were rare and either contracted or stayed stable during treatment, and the rise in clonality at ibrutinib response reflected the expansion of private clonotypes. At ibrutinib response clonality went up, during sustained remission it held steady, and at progression it dropped back toward baseline.

The sequencing used PBMCs, collected after 24 months of ibrutinib treatment. The clonotype originates from a human donor with chronic lymphocytic leukemia. This receptor chain uses TRBV7-9 and TRBJ1-2, with TRBD1 as a weak D call on 5 bases. The CDR3 reads as follows: CASSLASPGAGYTF. The DNA is as follows: TGTGCCAGCAGCTTAGCGAGTCCCGGGGCGGGCTACACCTTC.